This TCR beta chain emerged from a study of OX40 agonist ivuxolimab in advanced cancers. Sequencing was performed with immunoSEQ multiplex PCR; in TCRdb, only in-frame clones are kept and a portion is missing. Seen here are 75,000 to 100,000 clones, under 90% observed once, and the top ten hold approximately 5%. Trimming cost V 5 bases and J 15 bases, with 20 bases left between them. Per germline, CDR1 SGHTA and CDR2 FQGNSA. The CDR3 runs 13 residues. This sequence was found in an adult with an advanced solid tumor such as melanoma, head and neck, liver or kidney cancer. This chain uses TRBV7-2 with TRBJ2-4; possible D gene TRBD2, 7 bases. The sample consisted of CD4+ or CD8+ T cells sorted from blood, taken in a trial of the OX40 agonist ivuxolimab. CDR3 loop: CASSTERGALMYF. CDR3 nucleotides: TGTGCCAGCAGCACCGAACGGGGGGCCCTGATGTACTTC.